These 16 T cell receptor beta chains share one sample of origin, sequenced in a study of beta chain features in type 1 diabetes. The investigators reverse transcribed all of the isolated RNA, so they sequenced expressed TCRB transcripts. Profiled with immunoSEQ multiplex PCR; TCRdb holds only in-frame clones, not every one. The repertoire includes 850,000 to 900,000 clones, 17% of them detected once, and around 0.02% sits in the top ten. Sample: naive CD4+ T cells from blood. The receptors shown here come from a woman under 30 in good health.

This clone was picked up a small number of times. The V call is TRBV5-1, the J call TRBJ2-2; D is unresolved. V was shortened by 6 bases and J by 0 bases, with 15 bases between the two germline ends. Germline V gene sequence: CDR1 SGHRS, CDR2 YFSETQ. The CDR3 covers 16 residues. CDR3 sequence (DNA): TGCGCCAGCACCCTAGGGTCCCCAGCGAACACCGGGGAGCTGTTTTTT. Protein: CASTLGSPANTGELFF.

The gene calls are TRBV29-1 and TRBJ2-3, with a possible D match to TRBD2 (5 bases). Trimming took off 8 bases at V and 0 bases at J, with 18 bases between the two ends. Looked up from germline, CDR1 is SQVTM and CDR2 is ANQGSEA. This CDR3 has 15 residues. The CDR3 loop reads CSSKKSGPSTDTQYF. CDR3 in DNA: TGCAGCTCGAAAAAAAGCGGACCTAGCACAGATACGCAGTATTTT.

A single count supports this clone. The chain employs TRBV7-9 and TRBJ2-7, with D possibly TRBD2 on 6 matching bases. The length of the CDR3 is 14 residues. The germline V gene encodes CDR1 SEHNR and CDR2 FQNEAQ (reference sequence). Trimming stripped 1 base from V and 4 bases from J, with 11 bases between. The CDR3 coding sequence is TGTGCCAGCAGCTTAGTTGCGGACTATTACGAGCAGTACTTC. Translating gives CASSLVADYYEQYF.

This clone was found a few times. The CDR3 DNA reads TGTGCCAGCAGTTTCCGGGGACACGACACCGGGGAGCTGTTTTTT. It is translated as CASSFRGHDTGELFF. The chain carries TRBV28 and TRBJ2-2; tentatively, D is TRBD1 (6 bases). The germline V and J ends were trimmed by 3 bases and 3 bases, with 11 bases remaining between them. Germline V gene sequence: CDR1 MDHEN, CDR2 SYDVKM. CDR3 length: 15 residues.

There are a few counts of this clone. The chain has TRBV5-4 and TRBJ2-3, with D perhaps matching TRBD1 (6 bases). The germline CDR1 and CDR2 sequences are SGHNT and YYREEE (reference sequence). The CDR3 length is 17 residues. The V and J ends lost 4 bases and 1 base respectively, with 19 bases between them. Here the CDR3 DNA reads TGTGCCAGCAGCGCCCCCCACAGGGAGTCTGGCACAGATACGCAGTATTTT. Residues: CASSAPHRESGTDTQYF.

This clone appeared a single time. The chain joins TRBV18 to TRBJ2-5; no firm D call. The length of the CDR3 is 12 residues. Germline CDR1 is KGHSH and CDR2 is LQKENI. With 2 bases removed from V and 5 bases from J, the gap between germline ends came to 6 bases. The chain's CDR3 is CASSPSHETQYF. CDR3 nucleotides: TGTGCCAGCTCACCAAGTCACGAGACCCAGTACTTC.

The chain is built from TRBV5-4 and TRBJ2-7; weak D call: TRBD1 (5 bases). The CDR3 runs 15 residues. Per the germline V gene, CDR1 is SGHNT and CDR2 is YYREEE (reference sequence). V lost 0 bases and J 0 bases, leaving 10 bases between the germline ends. This CDR3 reads CASSLGQISSYEQYF. In nucleotides, the CDR3 is TGTGCCAGCAGCTTGGGACAGATAAGCTCCTACGAGCAGTACTTC. Based on the CDR3 plus reference TRBV5-4 and TRBJ2-7, the full variable domain is ETGVTQSPTHLIKTRGQQVTLRCSSQSGHNTVSWYQQALGQGPQFIFQYYREEENGRGNFPPRFSGLQFPNYSSELNVNALELDDSALYLCASSLGQISSYEQYFGPGTRLTVT.

The V and J genes are TRBV9 and TRBJ2-2; 9 bases line up with TRBD1. With 4 bases clipped from V and 7 bases from J, the junction kept 5 bases outside the gene matches. The CDR3 runs 14 residues. Germline assignment: CDR1 SGDLS and CDR2 YYNGEE. CDR3 coding DNA: TGTGCCAGCAGCCCGGGACAGGGTGTCGGGGAGCTGTTTTTT. This gives the protein CASSPGQGVGELFF.

This clone was seen a handful of times. V gene TRBV7-9 combines with J gene TRBJ1-1, with D perhaps TRBD1 (5 bases). CDR1 is SEHNR and CDR2 is FQNEAQ in the germline V gene (reference sequence). Trimming removed 0 bases from V and 2 bases from J, with 10 bases in between. This CDR3 spans 15 amino acids. Here the CDR3 DNA reads TGTGCCAGCAGCTTAGCCTCGACAGCCAACACTGAAGCTTTCTTT. This codes for CASSLASTANTEAFF.

This clone has a handful of counts. V usage is TRBV11-2 and J usage is TRBJ2-1; 7 bases agree with TRBD2. The ends lost 4 bases at V and 9 bases at J; junction bases unmatched: 21. Germline V gene data show CDR1 as SGHAT and CDR2 as FQNNGV. The CDR3 sequence is 18 residues long. CDR3 in amino acids: CASSSTSRPGLKISEQFF. The CDR3, as DNA: TGTGCCAGCAGCTCTACATCCCGGCCGGGACTAAAAATCTCTGAGCAGTTCTTC.

This clone was seen a few times. The rearrangement joins TRBV19 to TRBJ2-2; the D is unclear. With 6 bases removed from V and 2 bases from J, the gap between germline ends came to 7 bases. Germline-derived CDR1 and CDR2 are LNHDA and SQIVND (reference sequence). The CDR3 extends over 13 amino acids. CDR3 protein: CASSQPNTGELFF. The CDR3 DNA follows: TGTGCCAGTAGCCAGCCCAACACCGGGGAGCTGTTTTTT.

This clone has more than one count but fewer than ten. J is TRBJ2-1 and V is TRBV4-3, with 7 bases identical to TRBD1. Germline V gene lookup returns CDR1 LGHNA and CDR2 YSLEER. Unmatched junction bases numbered 7, after V lost 0 bases and J lost 8 bases. The CDR3 runs 15 residues. The CDR3 sequence: CASSQDRGMSYEQFF. For the CDR3, the DNA is TGCGCCAGCAGCCAAGACAGGGGGATGAGCTATGAGCAGTTCTTC.

V and J are TRBV5-6 and TRBJ1-2; tentatively, D is TRBD1 (6 bases). CDR3 size: 14 residues. The V end was cut by 0 bases, the J end by 8 bases, with 14 bases between. Looked up from germline, CDR1 is SGHDT and CDR2 is YYEEEE. The CDR3 nucleotides read TGTGCCAGCAGCTTGGGGTCGGGGGCCGGAGGCTACACCTTC. Translated: CASSLGSGAGGYTF.

The gene calls are TRBV5-6 and TRBJ2-1; D unclear. The germline V gene has CDR1 SGHDT and CDR2 YYEEEE. The CDR3 is 11 residues long. Trimming removed 1 base at V and 9 bases at J, with 5 bases between. Here the CDR3 reads CASSLISEQFF. The CDR3 DNA reads as TGTGCCAGCAGCTTGATCAGTGAGCAGTTCTTC.

This chain uses TRBV29-1 with TRBJ2-1, with a tentative D call TRBD1 (5 bases). The CDR3 has 17 residues. V was trimmed by 0 bases and J by 6 bases, leaving 21 bases between them. CDR1 and CDR2 (germline): SQVTM, ANQGSEA. The CDR3 region is CSVEERVKGPLGNEQFF. Here the CDR3 DNA reads TGCAGCGTTGAAGAAAGAGTGAAGGGGCCCTTGGGCAATGAGCAGTTCTTC.

This clone was detected a few times. DNA for the CDR3: TGTGCCATCAGTGAGTCGGGACAGGGGACTGCTTTCTTT. As protein: CAISESGQGTAFF. The chain combines TRBV10-3 with TRBJ1-1, with 10 bases that match TRBD1. CDR1 is ENHRY and CDR2 is SYGVKD in the germline V gene. The ends lost 0 bases at V and 11 bases at J; junction bases unmatched: 3. The CDR3 is 13 residues long.